What follows are 22 T cell receptor beta chains derived from one specimen sequenced in a study of blood T cell repertoires in COVID-19. The assay was immunoSEQ multiplex PCR, and TCRdb's table has in-frame clones only and misses some. The sample records about 210,000 clones, around 80% being singletons. Material: peripheral blood. All receptors derive from a woman aged 40-49 years with acute or convalescent COVID-19.

The chain recombines TRBV12-3 or TRBV12-4 with TRBJ1-1, with D perhaps TRBD1 (6 bases). Trimming pared 3 bases from V and 9 bases from J, leaving 11 bases between. The CDR3 spans 12 residues. The CDR3 region has the DNA TGTGCCAGCAGTTTTGAGGGGGTGAAAGCTTTCTTT. It specifies CASSFEGVKAFF.

This chain connects TRBV18 to TRBJ2-3, with 8 bases identical to TRBD1. The CDR3 is made up of 15 amino acids. The junction had 8 bases not matched to a gene; V was cut back by 4 bases and J by 5 bases. CDR1 and CDR2 from the germline V gene are KGHSH and LQKENI. The CDR3 nucleotides are TGTGCCAGCTCACTCCTCCAGGGGGCGCAAGATACGCAGTATTTT. It specifies CASSLLQGAQDTQYF.

The genes are TRBV7-2 and TRBJ2-1; a weak D match, TRBD2 (6 bases). With 0 bases removed from V and 0 bases from J, the gap between germline ends came to 12 bases. Germline CDR1 is SGHTA and CDR2 is FQGNSA. The CDR3 length is 17 residues. CDR3 protein: CASSLAGGVSSYNEQFF. The DNA for the CDR3 is TGTGCCAGCAGCTTAGCTGGCGGGGTGAGCTCCTACAATGAGCAGTTCTTC.

The CDR3 here is CATSRDPTGSYGYTF. The CDR3 DNA sequence: TGTGCCACCAGCAGAGATCCGACAGGATCCTATGGCTACACCTTC. The V call is TRBV15, the J call TRBJ1-2; D might be TRBD1 (6 bases). This CDR3 has 15 residues. Trimming took 0 bases from V and 4 from J, leaving 12 bases between them. Germline V lookup: CDR1 LNHNV, CDR2 YYDKDF (reference sequence).

This sequence joins TRBV9 and TRBJ2-1; tentative D call: TRBD1 (6 bases). Trimming took 5 bases from V and 4 from J, leaving 7 bases between them. The germline CDR1 and CDR2 sequences are SGDLS and YYNGEE. This CDR3 contains 12 residues. This CDR3 is CASRDRYNEQFF. As DNA, the CDR3 is TGTGCCAGCAGAGACAGGTACAATGAGCAGTTCTTC.

This clone was counted between two and nine times. The V and J genes are TRBV7-8 and TRBJ1-1; D remains ambiguous. CDR3 length: 16 residues. V lost 1 base and J 1 base, leaving 13 bases between the germline ends. The germline CDR1 and CDR2 sequences are SGHVS and FQNEAQ. The CDR3 sequence is CASSLEPGRKNTEAFF. CDR3 in DNA: TGTGCCAGCAGCTTAGAGCCGGGGAGGAAGAACACTGAAGCTTTCTTT.

The chain has TRBV7-2 and TRBJ2-4; the D gene is possibly TRBD2 (5 bases). The V end lost 5 bases, the J end lost 0 bases, and 14 bases lay between the germline ends. This CDR3 is built from 16 residues. Germline CDR1 and CDR2: SGHTA and FQGNSA. CDR3 region: CASSPVLAKAKNIQYF. The CDR3 nucleotides are TGTGCCAGCAGCCCCGTCCTAGCAAAAGCCAAAAACATTCAGTACTTC.

This clone came up a few times. The V gene is TRBV7-3, the J gene TRBJ2-1, with 10 bases matching TRBD2. Looked up from germline, CDR1 is SGHTA and CDR2 is FQGTGA. J gave up 9 bases and V 5 bases, and 7 bases lay outside the gene matches. This CDR3 spans 14 amino acids. The CDR3, as DNA: TGTGCCAGCAGCCCAGCGGGGGGGTGGAGTGAGCAGTTCTTC. Encoded protein: CASSPAGGWSEQFF.

This clone has more than one count but fewer than ten. This sequence joins TRBV6-5 and TRBJ2-7; the D gene is possibly TRBD2 (6 bases). The germline V gene has CDR1 MNHEY and CDR2 SVGAGI. V lost 6 bases to trimming and J lost 3 bases, with 18 bases between them. CDR3 length equals 15 residues. The CDR3 sequence: CASSFSGTRIYEQYF. The CDR3 DNA is TGTGCCAGCAGCTTTTCCGGGACTCGGATCTACGAGCAGTACTTC.

The V gene is TRBV6-4, the J gene TRBJ2-3, with a tentative D call TRBD1 (6 bases). The CDR3 is made up of 14 amino acids. Germline loops: CDR1 MRHNA, CDR2 SNTAGT. The V end lost 2 bases, the J end lost 4 bases, and 10 bases lay between the germline ends. CDR3: CASSDTGQSDTQYF. For the CDR3, the DNA is TGTGCCAGCAGTGACACCGGACAGTCAGATACGCAGTATTTT.

This clone was detected only a few times. The chain links TRBV6-5 to TRBJ2-7; 9 bases align to TRBD2. The CDR3 contains 15 residues. Germline loops: CDR1 MNHEY, CDR2 SVGAGI. Germline trimming cut 4 bases from V and 2 bases from J; bases unmatched to any gene: 6. The CDR3 is CASSSPLAGTYEQYF. In DNA form, the CDR3 reads TGTGCCAGCAGTTCCCCCCTAGCGGGGACCTACGAGCAGTACTTC.

On this clone itself: Other DNA sequences in this specimen translate into the identical CDR3. V gene TRBV14 combines with J gene TRBJ2-5; the D is unclear. Germline lookup yields CDR1 SGHDN and CDR2 FVKESK. V was pared by 0 bases and J by 1 base, with 9 bases between. The CDR3 runs to 15 residues. DNA for the CDR3: TGTGCCAGCAGCCAAGAGGGTCGCGGCCAAGAGACCCAGTACTTC. Protein sequence: CASSQEGRGQETQYF.

CDR3 in amino acids: CASSQGQGVNYGYTF. CDR3 sequence (DNA): TGTGCCAGCAGCCAAGGACAGGGAGTGAACTATGGCTACACCTTC. This rearrangement joins TRBV5-5 to TRBJ1-2, with 8 bases that match TRBD1. V gave up 4 bases and J gave up 2 bases; unmatched junction bases: 7. Per germline, CDR1 SGHKS and CDR2 YYEKEE (reference sequence). CDR3 size: 15 residues.

The chain couples TRBV29-1 to TRBJ2-5; a possible D gene is TRBD1 (6 bases). The germline V and J ends were trimmed by 6 bases and 5 bases, with 16 bases remaining between them. This CDR3 has 13 residues. Per germline, CDR1 SQVTM and CDR2 ANQGSEA. The CDR3 loop reads CSVRGIELETQYF. The CDR3 DNA reads TGCAGCGTGAGGGGGATCGAGTTGGAGACCCAGTACTTC. Together with reference TRBV29-1 and TRBJ2-5, the CDR3 gives the full variable domain: SAVISQKPSRDICQRGTSLTIQCQVDSQVTMMFWYRQQPGQSLTLIATANQGSEATYESGFVIDKFPISRPNLTFSTLTVSNMSPEDSSIYLCSVRGIELETQYFGPGTRLLVL.

The chain couples TRBV19 to TRBJ1-5; D gene unclear. Trimming shortened V by 7 bases and J by 5 bases, and 18 bases separated the two germline ends. The length of the CDR3 is 15 residues. Germline-derived CDR1 and CDR2 are LNHDA and SQIVND (reference sequence). The CDR3 spells CASTIGGAGDQPQHF. The CDR3 DNA sequence: TGTGCCAGTACGATCGGAGGCGCCGGGGATCAGCCCCAGCATTTT.

CDR3 amino acids: CASRDRGNTGELFF. The DNA for the CDR3 is TGTGCCAGCAGAGACAGGGGTAACACCGGGGAGCTGTTTTTT. The chain links TRBV3-1 (or the pseudogene TRBV3-2) to TRBJ2-2; TRBD1 aligns across 8 bases. Germline-derived CDR1 and CDR2 are LGHDT and YNNKEL (reference sequence). The CDR3 is made up of 14 amino acids. V shed 6 bases, J shed 2 bases, and the junction held 2 bases outside the gene matches.

The chain links TRBV27 to TRBJ1-2, with D possibly TRBD1 on 5 matching bases. This CDR3 is 14 amino acids long. Germline V lookup: CDR1 MNHEY, CDR2 SMNVEV (reference sequence). Trimming removed 5 bases from V and 1 base from J, with 11 bases in between. The CDR3: CASSPRGFNYGYTF. DNA of the CDR3: TGTGCCAGCAGTCCCCGGGGGTTTAACTATGGCTACACCTTC.

CDR3 nucleotides: TGTGCCAGCAGCACCCCCGGGACTAGCCGTAATGAGCAGTTCTTC. Its translation: CASSTPGTSRNEQFF. The rearrangement uses TRBV27 and TRBJ2-1; 9 positions match TRBD2. The CDR3 is 15 residues long. With 6 bases clipped from V and 7 bases from J, the junction kept 10 bases outside the gene matches. CDR1 and CDR2 (germline): MNHEY, SMNVEV (reference sequence).

This rearrangement joins TRBV6-5 to TRBJ1-2, with D possibly matching TRBD1 (6 bases). Germline values: CDR1 MNHEY, CDR2 SVGAGI. This CDR3 spans 15 amino acids. Trimming shortened V by 5 bases and J by 3 bases, and 16 bases separated the two germline ends. CDR3 amino acids: CASSLTGPNHYGYTF. In nucleotides, the CDR3 is TGTGCCAGCAGTCTAACAGGGCCTAATCACTATGGCTACACCTTC.

V is TRBV11-2 and J is TRBJ2-2; TRBD2 is a possible D gene (6 bases). The CDR3 extends over 17 amino acids. V was shortened by 5 bases and J by 3 bases, with 19 bases between the two germline ends. The germline V gene has CDR1 SGHAT and CDR2 FQNNGV. CDR3: CASSPRTGGWDTGELFF. Here the CDR3 DNA reads TGTGCCAGCAGCCCACGGACCGGGGGTTGGGACACCGGGGAGCTGTTTTTT.

The V gene is TRBV29-1, the J gene TRBJ2-7; no definite D call. Trimming pared 6 bases from V and 6 bases from J, leaving 15 bases between. Germline CDR1 SQVTM, CDR2 ANQGSEA. The CDR3 length is 12 residues. The CDR3 reads CSVRRTGGEQYF. CDR3 DNA: TGCAGCGTCCGACGTACGGGTGGCGAGCAGTACTTC.

This clone has a single count. J is TRBJ2-5 and V is TRBV9, with 8 bases identical to TRBD2. The CDR3 runs to 16 residues. Germline CDR1 and CDR2: SGDLS and YYNGEE. Trimming took 2 bases from V and 5 from J; bases not matched to a gene: 11. The CDR3 is CASSVEAGAAWETQYF. The CDR3 DNA sequence: TGTGCCAGCAGCGTGGAAGCGGGAGCGGCGTGGGAGACCCAGTACTTC.